This entry describes one T cell receptor beta chain. The entry originates in a study of T cell responses to AZD1222 COVID-19 vaccine. V shed 6 bases, J shed 7 bases, and the junction held 5 bases outside the gene matches. The germline V gene has CDR1 MRHNA and CDR2 SNTAGT. This CDR3 is built from 13 residues. Profiling relied on immunoSEQ multiplex PCR, and the TCRdb table lists in-frame clones only, not all of them. The data show some 80,000 clones, with 70% to 90% seen just once and approximately 5.7% held by the top ten. This sample comprised peripheral blood, obtained on day 0 of AZD1222 vaccination. This clonotype was obtained from an adult in good health. V gene TRBV6-4 combines with J gene TRBJ1-2; 10 nucleotides agree with TRBD1. The CDR3 is CASSGTGAGGYTF. CDR3 nucleotide sequence: TGTGCCAGCAGCGGGACAGGGGCTGGTGGCTACACCTTC.